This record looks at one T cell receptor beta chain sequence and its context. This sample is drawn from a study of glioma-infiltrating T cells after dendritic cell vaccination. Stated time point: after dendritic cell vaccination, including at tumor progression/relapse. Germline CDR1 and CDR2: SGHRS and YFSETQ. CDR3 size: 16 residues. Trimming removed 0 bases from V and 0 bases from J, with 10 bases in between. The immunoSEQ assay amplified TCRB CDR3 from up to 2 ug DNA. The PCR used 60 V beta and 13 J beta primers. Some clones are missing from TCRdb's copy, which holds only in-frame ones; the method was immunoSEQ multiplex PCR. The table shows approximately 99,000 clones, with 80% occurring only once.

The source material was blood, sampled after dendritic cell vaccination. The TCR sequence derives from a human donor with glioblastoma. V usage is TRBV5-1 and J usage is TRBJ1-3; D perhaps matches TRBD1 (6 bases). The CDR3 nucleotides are TGCGCCAGCAGCTTGGGGGACATACACTCTGGAAACACCATATATTTT. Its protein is CASSLGDIHSGNTIYF.